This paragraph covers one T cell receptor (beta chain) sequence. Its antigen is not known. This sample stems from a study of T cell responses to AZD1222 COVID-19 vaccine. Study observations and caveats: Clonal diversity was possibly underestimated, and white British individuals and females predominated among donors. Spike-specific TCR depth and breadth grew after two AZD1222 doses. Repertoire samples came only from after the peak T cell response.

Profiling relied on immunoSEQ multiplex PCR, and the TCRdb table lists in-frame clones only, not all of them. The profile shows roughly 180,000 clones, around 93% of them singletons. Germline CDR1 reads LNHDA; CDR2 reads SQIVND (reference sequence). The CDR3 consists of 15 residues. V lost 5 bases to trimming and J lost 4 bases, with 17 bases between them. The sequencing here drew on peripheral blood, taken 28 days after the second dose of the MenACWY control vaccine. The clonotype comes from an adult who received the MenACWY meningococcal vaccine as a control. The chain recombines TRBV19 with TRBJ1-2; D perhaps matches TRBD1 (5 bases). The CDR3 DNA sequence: TGTGCCAGTAGTCCCCAAGGGGCCAGGGTCTATGGCTACACCTTC. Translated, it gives CASSPQGARVYGYTF.